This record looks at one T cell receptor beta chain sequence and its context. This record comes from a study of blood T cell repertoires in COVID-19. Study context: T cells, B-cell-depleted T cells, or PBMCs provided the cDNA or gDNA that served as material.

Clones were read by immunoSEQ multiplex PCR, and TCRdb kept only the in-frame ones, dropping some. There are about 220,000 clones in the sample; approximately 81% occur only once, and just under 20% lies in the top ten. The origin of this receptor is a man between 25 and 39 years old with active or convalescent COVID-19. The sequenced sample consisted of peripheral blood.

The CDR3 loop is CASSSQSSYEQYF. The CDR3 bases are TGTGCCAGCAGCTCACAGAGCTCCTACGAGCAGTACTTC. The chain joins TRBV5-6 to TRBJ2-7; no clear D gene. This CDR3 comprises 13 residues. Germline CDR1 SGHDT, CDR2 YYEEEE. V was shortened by 3 bases and J by 0 bases, with 7 bases between the two germline ends.